These T cell receptor beta chains were read from a single sample in a study of blood T cell repertoires in COVID-19. Clones were sequenced by immunoSEQ multiplex PCR, and TCRdb holds only the in-frame ones, with some missing. The sample includes almost 250,000 clones, around 89% of them seen just once. Sequenced input: PBMCs or T cells enriched from blood (not recorded which). The receptors come from a woman in her twenties or thirties who had recovered from COVID-19. Each CDR3 is given without its conserved first and last residue. Rows may omit the clone size; those that give it use once, few, many or a size class.

ASSILTSGGTDTQY	TRBJ2-3	NA	TRBV9
ASSLGTSGRTDTQY	TRBJ2-3	NA	TRBV3-1/TRBV3-2
ASSEARGRNTEAF	TRBJ1-1	few	TRBV2
ASSITDRRGTQY	TRBJ2-3	once	TRBV19
ASSLAAGGTEAF	TRBJ1-1	once	TRBV7-2
ASSGTGTANEKLF	TRBJ1-4	once	TRBV2
ASSVDAGRAAEQY	TRBJ2-7	NA	TRBV9
ASSVGTGSHYGYT	TRBJ1-2	NA	TRBV2
SVEKGGSGNTIY	TRBJ1-3	NA	TRBV29-1
ASSEPAGGYNEQF	TRBJ2-1	NA	TRBV9